This TCR beta chain was sequenced for a study of T cells in women clearing cervical HPV infection. With regard to this clone: The antigen remains unidentified. The CDR3 is cut off 3 residues early in the read; its end comes from the germline J gene.

Losses at the gene ends were 5 bases for V and 2 bases for J; bases not matched to a gene: 7. Germline CDR1 SGHTA, CDR2 FQGTGA. CDR3 size: 15 residues. Profiling relied on immunoSEQ multiplex PCR, and the TCRdb table lists in-frame clones only, not all of them. The sample has some 39,000 clones. General study results and limits: Cases carried less TRBV6-7 than controls: about 0.1% versus 0.15%.

This TCR was recovered from a woman aged 18 to 75 with a cervical HPV16 infection that either progressed to CIN3+ or cleared (not recorded which). The sample was blood buffy coat. V gene TRBV7-3 combines with J gene TRBJ2-7, with TRBD1 matching 9 bases. The CDR3 protein is CASSPPGTGTYEQYF. The CDR3 bases that were read are TGTGCCAGCAGCCCCCCCGGGACAGGGACCTACGAG.